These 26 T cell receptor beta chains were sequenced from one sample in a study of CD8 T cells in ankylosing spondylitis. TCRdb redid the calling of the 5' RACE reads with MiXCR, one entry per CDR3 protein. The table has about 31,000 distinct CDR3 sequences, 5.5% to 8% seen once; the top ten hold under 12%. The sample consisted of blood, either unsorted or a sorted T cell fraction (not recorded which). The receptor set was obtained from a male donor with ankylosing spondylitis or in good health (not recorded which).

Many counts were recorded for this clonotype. In DNA, the CDR3 is TGCAGTGCTAGAGCGATGAGGGACTTATGGAGCGTCAACACCATATATTTT. Encoded protein: CSARAMRDLWSVNTIYF. The chain uses TRBV20-1 and TRBJ1-3; tentative D call: TRBD1 (5 bases). Trimming pared 1 base from V and 7 bases from J, leaving 23 bases between. Per the germline V gene, CDR1 is DFQATT and CDR2 is SNEGSKA (reference sequence). This CDR3 comprises 17 residues.

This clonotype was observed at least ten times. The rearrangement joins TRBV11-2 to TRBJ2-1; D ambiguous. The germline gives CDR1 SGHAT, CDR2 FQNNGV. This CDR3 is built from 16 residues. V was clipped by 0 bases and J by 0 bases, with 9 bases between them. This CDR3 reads CASSLDVQASYNEQFF. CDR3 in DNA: TGTGCCAGCAGCTTAGATGTTCAGGCCTCCTACAATGAGCAGTTCTTC.

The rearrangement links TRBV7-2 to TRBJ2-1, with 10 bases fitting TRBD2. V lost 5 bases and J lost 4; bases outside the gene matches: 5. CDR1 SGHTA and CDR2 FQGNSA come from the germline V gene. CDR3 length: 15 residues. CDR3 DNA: TGTGCCAGCAGCACACGACTAGCGGGTTACAATGAGCAGTTCTTC. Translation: CASSTRLAGYNEQFF.

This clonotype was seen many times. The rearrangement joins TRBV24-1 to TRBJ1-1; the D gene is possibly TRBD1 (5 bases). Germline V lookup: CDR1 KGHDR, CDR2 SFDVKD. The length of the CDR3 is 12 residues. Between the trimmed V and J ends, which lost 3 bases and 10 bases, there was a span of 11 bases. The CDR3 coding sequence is TGTGCCACCAGTGATACGGGACGGAGAGCTTTCTTT. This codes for CATSDTGRRAFF.

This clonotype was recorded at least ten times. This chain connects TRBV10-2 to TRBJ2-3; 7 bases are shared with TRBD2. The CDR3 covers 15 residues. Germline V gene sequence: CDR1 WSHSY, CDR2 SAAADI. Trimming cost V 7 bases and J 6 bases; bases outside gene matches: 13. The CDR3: CASKVGGSGMDTQYF. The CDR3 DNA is TGCGCCAGCAAAGTGGGCGGGAGTGGAATGGATACGCAGTATTTT.

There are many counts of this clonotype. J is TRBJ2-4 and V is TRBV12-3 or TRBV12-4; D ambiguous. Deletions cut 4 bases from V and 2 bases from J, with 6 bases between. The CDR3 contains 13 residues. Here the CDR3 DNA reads TGTGCCAGCAGTTCCCTAACCAAAAACATTCAGTACTTC. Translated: CASSSLTKNIQYF.

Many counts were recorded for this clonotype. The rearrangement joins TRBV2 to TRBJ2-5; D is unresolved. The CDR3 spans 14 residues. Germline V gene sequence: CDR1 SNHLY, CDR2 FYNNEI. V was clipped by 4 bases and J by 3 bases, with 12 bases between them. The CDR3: CASSGLVSEETQYF. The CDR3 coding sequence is TGTGCCAGCAGTGGATTAGTTAGTGAAGAGACCCAGTACTTC. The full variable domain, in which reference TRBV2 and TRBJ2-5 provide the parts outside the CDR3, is EPEVTQTPSHQVTQMGQEVILRCVPISNHLYFYWYRQILGQKVEFLVSFYNNEISEKSEIFDDQFSVERPDGSNFTLKIRSTKLEDSAMYFCASSGLVSEETQYFGPGTRLLVL.

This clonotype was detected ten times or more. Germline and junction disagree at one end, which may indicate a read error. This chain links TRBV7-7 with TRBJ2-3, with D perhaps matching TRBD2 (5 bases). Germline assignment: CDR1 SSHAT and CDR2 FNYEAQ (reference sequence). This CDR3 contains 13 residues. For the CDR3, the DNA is TGTGCTAGCAGCCTTGGACTGCTGGATACGCAGTATTTT. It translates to CASSLGLLDTQYF.

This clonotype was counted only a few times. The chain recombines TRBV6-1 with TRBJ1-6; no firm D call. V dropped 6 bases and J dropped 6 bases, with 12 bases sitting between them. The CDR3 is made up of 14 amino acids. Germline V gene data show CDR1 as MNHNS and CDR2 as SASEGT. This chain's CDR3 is CASSPDGTNSPLHF. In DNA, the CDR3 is TGTGCCAGCAGCCCGGACGGCACTAATTCACCCCTCCACTTT.

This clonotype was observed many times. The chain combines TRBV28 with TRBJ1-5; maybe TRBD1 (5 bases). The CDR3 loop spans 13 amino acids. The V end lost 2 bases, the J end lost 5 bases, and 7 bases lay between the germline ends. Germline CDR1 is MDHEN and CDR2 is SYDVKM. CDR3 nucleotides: TGTGCCAGCAGTTTAGGGGACTATCAGCCCCAGCATTTT. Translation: CASSLGDYQPQHF.

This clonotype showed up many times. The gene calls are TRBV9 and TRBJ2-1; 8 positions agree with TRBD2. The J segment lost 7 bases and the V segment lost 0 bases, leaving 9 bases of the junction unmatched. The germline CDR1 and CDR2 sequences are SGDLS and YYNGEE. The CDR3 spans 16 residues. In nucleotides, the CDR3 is TGTGCCAGCAGCGTAGCCGGAGCGGGAGTGAGAAATGAGCAGTTCTTC. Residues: CASSVAGAGVRNEQFF.

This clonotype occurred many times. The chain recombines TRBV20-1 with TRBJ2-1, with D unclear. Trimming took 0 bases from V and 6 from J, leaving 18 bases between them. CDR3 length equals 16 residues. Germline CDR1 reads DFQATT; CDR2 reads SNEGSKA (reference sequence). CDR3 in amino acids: CSARDLGRGDSNEQFF. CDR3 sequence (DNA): TGCAGTGCTAGAGATTTAGGGCGCGGCGATTCCAATGAGCAGTTCTTC.

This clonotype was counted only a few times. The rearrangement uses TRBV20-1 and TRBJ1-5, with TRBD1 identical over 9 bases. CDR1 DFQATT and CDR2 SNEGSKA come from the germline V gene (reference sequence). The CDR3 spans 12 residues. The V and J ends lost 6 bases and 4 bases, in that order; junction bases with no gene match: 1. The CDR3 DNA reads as TGCAGTGCCGACAGGGGGAATCAGCCCCAGCATTTT. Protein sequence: CSADRGNQPQHF.

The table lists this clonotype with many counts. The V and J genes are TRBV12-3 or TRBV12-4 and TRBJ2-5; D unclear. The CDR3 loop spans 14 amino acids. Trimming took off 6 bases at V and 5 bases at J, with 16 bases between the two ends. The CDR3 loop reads CASRILAWPETQYF. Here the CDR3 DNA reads TGTGCCAGCAGAATCCTGGCGTGGCCGGAGACCCAGTACTTC.

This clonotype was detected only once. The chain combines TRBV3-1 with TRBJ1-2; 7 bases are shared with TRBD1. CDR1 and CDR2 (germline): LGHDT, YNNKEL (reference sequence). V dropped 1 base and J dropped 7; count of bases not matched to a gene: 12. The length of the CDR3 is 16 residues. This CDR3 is CASSQGTGESSSGYTF. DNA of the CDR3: TGTGCCAGCAGCCAAGGAACAGGGGAGTCTTCCTCTGGCTACACCTTC.

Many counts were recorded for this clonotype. DNA for the CDR3: TGTGCCATCAGTGTCGGGGGTGGGGAAGGCAACACTGAAGCTTTCTTT. Its translation is CAISVGGGEGNTEAFF. J is TRBJ1-1 and V is TRBV10-3, with a tentative D call TRBD1 (5 bases). Looked up from germline, CDR1 is ENHRY and CDR2 is SYGVKD. Trimming shortened V by 4 bases and J by 2 bases, and 17 bases separated the two germline ends. The CDR3 runs 16 residues.

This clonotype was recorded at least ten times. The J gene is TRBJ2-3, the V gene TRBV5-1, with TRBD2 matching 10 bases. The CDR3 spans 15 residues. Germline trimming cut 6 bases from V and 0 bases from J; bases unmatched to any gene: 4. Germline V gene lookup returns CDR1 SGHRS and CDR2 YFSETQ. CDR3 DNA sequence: TGCGCCAGCACCCCGACTAGCGGGAGCACAGATACGCAGTATTTT. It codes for CASTPTSGSTDTQYF.

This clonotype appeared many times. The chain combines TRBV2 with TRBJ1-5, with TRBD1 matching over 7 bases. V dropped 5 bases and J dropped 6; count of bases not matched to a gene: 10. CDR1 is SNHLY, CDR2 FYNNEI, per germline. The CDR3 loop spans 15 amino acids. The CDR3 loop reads CASSSPTGYSQPQHF. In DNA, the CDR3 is TGTGCCAGCAGTTCGCCGACAGGGTACAGTCAGCCCCAGCATTTT.

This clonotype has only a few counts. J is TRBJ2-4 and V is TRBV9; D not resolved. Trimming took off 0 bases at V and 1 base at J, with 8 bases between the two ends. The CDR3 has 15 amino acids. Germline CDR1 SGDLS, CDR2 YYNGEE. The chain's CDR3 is CASSVAGTAKNIQYF. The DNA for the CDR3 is TGTGCCAGCAGCGTAGCGGGTACCGCCAAAAACATTCAGTACTTC.

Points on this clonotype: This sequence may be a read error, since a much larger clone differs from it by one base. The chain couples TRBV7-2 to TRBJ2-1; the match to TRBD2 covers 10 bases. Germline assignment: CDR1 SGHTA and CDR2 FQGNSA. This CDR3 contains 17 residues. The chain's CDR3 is CASGFPLAGGTRNEQFF. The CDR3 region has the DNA TGTGCCAGCGGCTTCCCCTTAGCGGGAGGAACGCGGAATGAGCAGTTCTTC.

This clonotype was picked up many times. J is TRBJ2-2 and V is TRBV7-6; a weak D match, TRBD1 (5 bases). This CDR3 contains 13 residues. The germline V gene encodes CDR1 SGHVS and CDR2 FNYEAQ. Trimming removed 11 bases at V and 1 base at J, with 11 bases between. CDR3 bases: TGTGCCGTTGGGGCAGGGAACACCGGGGAGCTGTTTTTT. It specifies CAVGAGNTGELFF.

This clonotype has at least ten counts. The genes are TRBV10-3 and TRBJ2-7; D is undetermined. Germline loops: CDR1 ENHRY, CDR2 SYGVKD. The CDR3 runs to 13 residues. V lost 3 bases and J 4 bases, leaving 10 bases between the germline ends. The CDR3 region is CAISEGEDYEQYF. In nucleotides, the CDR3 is TGTGCCATCAGTGAAGGTGAAGATTACGAGCAGTACTTC.

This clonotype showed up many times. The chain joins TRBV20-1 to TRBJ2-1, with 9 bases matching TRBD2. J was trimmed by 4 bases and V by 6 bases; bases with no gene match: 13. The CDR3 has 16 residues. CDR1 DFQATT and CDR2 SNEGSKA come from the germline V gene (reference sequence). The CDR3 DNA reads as TGCAGTGCCCTAAACCCCGGGACTAGCTCGTACAATGAGCAGTTCTTC. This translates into CSALNPGTSSYNEQFF.

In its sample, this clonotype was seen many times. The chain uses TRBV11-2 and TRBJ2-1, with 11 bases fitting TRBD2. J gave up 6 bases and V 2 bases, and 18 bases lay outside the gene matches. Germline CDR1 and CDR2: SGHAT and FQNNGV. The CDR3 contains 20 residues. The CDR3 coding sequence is TGTGCCAGCAGCTTAAGCTTGACTAGCGGGACCTCCCCTAGGGGCAATGAGCAGTTCTTC. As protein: CASSLSLTSGTSPRGNEQFF. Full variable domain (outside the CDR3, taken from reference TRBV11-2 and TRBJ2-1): EAGVAQSPRYKIIEKRQSVAFWCNPISGHATLYWYQQILGQGPKLLIQFQNNGVVDDSQLPKDRFSAERLKGVDSTLKIQPAKLEDSAVYLCASSLSLTSGTSPRGNEQFFGPGTRLTVL.

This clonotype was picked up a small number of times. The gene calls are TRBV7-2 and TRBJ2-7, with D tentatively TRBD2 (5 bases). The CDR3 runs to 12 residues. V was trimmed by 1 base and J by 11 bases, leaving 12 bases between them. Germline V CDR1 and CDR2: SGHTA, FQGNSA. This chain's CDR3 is CASSLDLGVEYF. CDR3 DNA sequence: TGTGCCAGCAGCTTAGACTTGGGAGTTGAGTACTTC.

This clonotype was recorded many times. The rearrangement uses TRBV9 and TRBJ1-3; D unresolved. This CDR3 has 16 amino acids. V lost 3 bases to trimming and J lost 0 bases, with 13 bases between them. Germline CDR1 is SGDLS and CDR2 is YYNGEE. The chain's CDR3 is CASSDRTESSGNTIYF. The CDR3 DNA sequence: TGTGCCAGCAGCGACCGGACGGAAAGCTCTGGAAACACCATATATTTT.